This TCR beta chain was identified during a study of control samples from healthy donors and cancer patients. Profiled with immunoSEQ multiplex PCR; TCRdb holds only in-frame clones, not every one. Among 170,000 or so clones listed, 85% to 95% were seen once. The specimen sequenced was blood. The sequence was collected from a woman aged 18-29 years in good health.

CDR3 DNA sequence: TGTGCCAGCAGCCCCCCCGCGGGCCGAGATACGCAGTATTTT. Amino acids: CASSPPAGRDTQYF. This chain uses TRBV11-2 with TRBJ2-3; D is perhaps TRBD2 (5 bases). Germline lookup yields CDR1 SGHAT and CDR2 FQNNGV. This CDR3 has 14 residues. V lost 5 bases to trimming and J lost 5 bases, with 14 bases between them.